This T cell receptor (beta chain) emerged from a study of cytomegalovirus exposure and HLA in healthy donors. Study-level findings and limits: Reports state that TCR beta sequences accurately predicted most subjects' HLA-A and HLA-B alleles. Analysis was carried out at a later point, and it linked a missense DCLRE1C variant to TCR beta V- and J-gene trimming.

This CDR3 spans 16 amino acids. Trimming removed 2 bases from V and 3 bases from J; junction bases left unmatched: 3. CDR1 KGHSH and CDR2 LQKENI come from the germline V gene. Amplification used 60 Vbeta primers and 13 Jbeta primers. Clones were sequenced by immunoSEQ multiplex PCR, and TCRdb holds only the in-frame ones, with some missing. Of 90,000 to 150,000 clones in the sample, 60% to 80% are singletons; the top ten hold about 16%. Note on this clone: The antigen is unknown.

This receptor was obtained from a man aged 50 to 60 in good health and CMV-seropositive. The chain has TRBV18 and TRBJ2-2; TRBD2 matches 10 bases. Sequenced: PBMCs. The CDR3 here is CASSPELAGDTGELFF. In DNA, the CDR3 is TGTGCCAGCTCACCAGAGCTAGCGGGAGACACCGGGGAGCTGTTTTTT.